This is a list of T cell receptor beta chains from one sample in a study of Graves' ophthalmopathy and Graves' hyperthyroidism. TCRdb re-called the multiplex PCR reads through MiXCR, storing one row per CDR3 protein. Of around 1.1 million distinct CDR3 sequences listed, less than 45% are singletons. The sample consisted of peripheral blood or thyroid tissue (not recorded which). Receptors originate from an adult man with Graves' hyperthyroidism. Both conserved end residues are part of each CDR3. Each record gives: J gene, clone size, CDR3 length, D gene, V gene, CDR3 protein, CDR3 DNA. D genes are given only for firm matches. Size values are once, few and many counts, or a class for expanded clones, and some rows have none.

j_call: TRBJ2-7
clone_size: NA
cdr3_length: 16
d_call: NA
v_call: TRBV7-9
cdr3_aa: CASSREMQGWAYEQYF
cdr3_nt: TGCGCCAGCAGCCGGGAGATGCAGGGTTGGGCCTACGAGCAGTACTTC

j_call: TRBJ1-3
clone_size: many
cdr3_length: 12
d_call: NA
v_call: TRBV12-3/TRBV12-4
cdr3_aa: CASTPAGNTIYF
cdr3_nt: TGTGCCAGCACACCCGCTGGAAACACCATATATTTT

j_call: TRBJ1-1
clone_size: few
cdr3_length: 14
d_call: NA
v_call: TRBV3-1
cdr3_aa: CASRDTDRFTEAFF
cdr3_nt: TGTGCCAGCAGAGATACCGACAGGTTCACTGAAGCTTTCTTT

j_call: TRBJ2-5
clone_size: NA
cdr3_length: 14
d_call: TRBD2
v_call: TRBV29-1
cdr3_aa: CSLGLAGGQETQYF
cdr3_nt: TGCAGCTTAGGACTAGCGGGGGGACAAGAGACCCAGTACTTC

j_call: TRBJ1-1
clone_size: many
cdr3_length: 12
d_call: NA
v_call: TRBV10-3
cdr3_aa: CAIGQRVDEAFF
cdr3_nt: TGTGCCATCGGGCAGAGGGTTGATGAAGCTTTCTTT

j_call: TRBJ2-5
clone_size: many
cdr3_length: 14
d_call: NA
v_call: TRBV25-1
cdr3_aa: CASSECGYQETQYF
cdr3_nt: TGTGCCAGCAGTGAATGTGGGTACCAAGAGACCCAGTACTTC

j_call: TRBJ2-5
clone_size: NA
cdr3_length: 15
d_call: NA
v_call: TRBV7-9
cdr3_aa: CASSTSGMGNQPQYF
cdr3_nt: TGTGCCAGCAGCACCTCGGGGATGGGCAATCAGCCCCAGTACTTC

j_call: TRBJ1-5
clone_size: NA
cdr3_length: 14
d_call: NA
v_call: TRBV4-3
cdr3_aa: CASSQEGGSDPQHF
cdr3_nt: TGCGCCAGCAGCCAAGAAGGAGGGAGCGACCCCCAGCATTTT

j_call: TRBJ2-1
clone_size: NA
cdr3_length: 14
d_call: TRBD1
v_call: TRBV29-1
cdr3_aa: CSVARPRGQGEQFF
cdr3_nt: TGCAGCGTTGCCCGCCCCAGGGGGCAGGGTGAGCAGTTCTTC

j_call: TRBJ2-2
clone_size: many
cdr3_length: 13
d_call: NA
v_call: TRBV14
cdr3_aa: CASSLDLTGELFF
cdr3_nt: TGTGCCAGCAGCCTTGACCTTACCGGGGAGCTGTTTTTT